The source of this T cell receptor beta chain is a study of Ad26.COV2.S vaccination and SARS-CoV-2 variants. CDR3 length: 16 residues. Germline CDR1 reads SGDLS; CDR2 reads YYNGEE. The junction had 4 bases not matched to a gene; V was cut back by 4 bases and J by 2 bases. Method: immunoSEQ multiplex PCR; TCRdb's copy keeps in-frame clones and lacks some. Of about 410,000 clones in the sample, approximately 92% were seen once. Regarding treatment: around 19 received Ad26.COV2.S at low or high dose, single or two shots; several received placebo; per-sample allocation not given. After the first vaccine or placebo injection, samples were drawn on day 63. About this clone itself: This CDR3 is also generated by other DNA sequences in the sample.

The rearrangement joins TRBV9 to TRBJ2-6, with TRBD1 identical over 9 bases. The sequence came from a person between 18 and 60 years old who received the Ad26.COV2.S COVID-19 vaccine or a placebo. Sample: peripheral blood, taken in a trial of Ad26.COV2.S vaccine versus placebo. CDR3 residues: CASSFRQGAGANVLTF. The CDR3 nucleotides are TGTGCCAGCAGCTTCAGACAGGGGGCTGGGGCCAACGTCCTGACTTTC.